This paragraph reports one T cell receptor (beta chain). What antigen it recognizes has not been identified. Within one base of it there is no much larger clone, and no base qualities were kept. In the paper's terms, the treatment or condition label means: live attenuated yellow fever vaccine strain. At each blood-draw timepoint, two biological replicates of bulk PBMCs were collected. A standard Ficoll-Paque protocol was used to isolate PBMCs from peripheral blood. TriZol was used to extract RNA from bulk PBMCs, CD4 and CD8 fractions, and dextramer-positive and dextramer-negative fractions. Sequenced on an Illumina NovaSeq 6000. Synthesis of TCR cDNA relied on 5'RACE template switching, a step that introduced a universal primer site along with unique molecular identifiers. Priming of cDNA synthesis was performed from both the TCR alpha and TCR beta constant segments. Two PCR steps were used to amplify libraries, with sample barcodes and sequencing adapters being added in the second step. Sequencing of libraries was performed on Illumina HiSeq 2500 (2x100 bp) or NovaSeq (2x150 bp). Per the source publication's procedure: MIGEC was used to demultiplex reads and collapse the reads into UMI consensus sequences, and MiXCR was used for V(D)J alignment. Using edgeR on replicate PBMC samples, clonotypes were called vaccine-responding if FDR was below 0.01 and the log2 fold change was above 5 up to day 15. Each bulk clonotype received a CD4 or CD8 identity based on whether the sequenced CD4 or CD8 repertoire contained that clonotype at higher abundance. TCRdb reran the public reads through fastp at Q25 and MiXCR, keeping productive beta chains. Every CDR3 protein is listed once, alongside the most common genes and DNA of its rows. TCRdb's processing, not the authors', yielded these V and J calls. The sample table holds over 250,000 distinct CDR3 sequences, of which approximately 4% were seen once. 20% to 25% of the sample rests with the top ten.

The data are from a study of T cells after yellow fever vaccination (dated by TCRdb to the late 2010s). Background on the whole study: The SMART-Seq v4 Ultra Low Input RNA kit was used to prepare libraries from fractions with low cell numbers. Two healthy male donors, one aged 18 to 30 and one aged 30 to 40 years, made up the cohort. To follow T-cell clones before and after primary and booster YFV17D yellow fever vaccination, bulk TCR alpha and beta repertoires were sequenced over time. Blood samples were taken at several timepoints before and after primary and secondary immunization, and bulk PBMC replicates and cell subsets were isolated. Beyond this particular receptor, the publication reports: Because only a couple of donors were included in the study, the extent to which the findings can be generalized is limited. A small fraction of clonotypes appeared in both the CD4 and CD8 compartments, likely as a result of convergent recombination. After the booster, most clones that had expanded after primary vaccination were detected again (around 97% of CD4 and around nine tenths of CD8), suggesting broad maintenance of memory. Compared with the primary T-cell response, the secondary T-cell response was weaker but faster, peaking on day 5 rather than day 15. FACS-sorted repertoires could contain abundant contaminating clonotypes from the bulk population, so computational filtering was required.

V sheds 1 base and J sheds 10 bases, leaving 11 bases between their ends. Its CDR3 holds 13 amino acids, cysteine through phenylalanine. Of the read, only the CDR3 DNA is kept; its 39 bases are in frame from base 1. According to the germline V gene, CDR1 reads SGHAT and CDR2 reads FQNNGV. The origin of this receptor is a man between 18 and 29 years old who received the YFV17D yellow fever vaccine. This specimen was PBMCs, taken 5 days after the yellow fever booster vaccination. The rearranged segments are TRBV11-2 and TRBJ2-1, with TRBD2 as a weak D call on 5 bases. The nucleotide sequence reads TGTGCCAGCAGCTTAGGGGCGGGTAAAGAGCAGTTCTTC. Its protein reads: CASSLGAGKEQFF. The variable domain in full, with residues beyond the CDR3 obtained from the reference TRBV11-2 and TRBJ2-1 genes, is EAGVAQSPRYKIIEKRQSVAFWCNPISGHATLYWYQQILGQGPKLLIQFQNNGVVDDSQLPKDRFSAERLKGVDSTLKIQPAKLEDSAVYLCASSLGAGKEQFFGPGTRLTVL.